The 4 T cell receptor beta chains below all came from one sample that was sequenced in a study of blood T cell repertoires in COVID-19. Assay used: immunoSEQ multiplex PCR; TCRdb lists only in-frame clones, some missing. The top ten clones hold 9% to 12% of a sample with almost 100,000 clones, around nine tenths of them seen once. Sequencing input: peripheral blood. Receptor source: a man between 50 and 59 years old with acute or convalescent COVID-19.

The chain couples TRBV6-1 to TRBJ1-5, with a weak D call TRBD1 (5 bases). Per germline, CDR1 MNHNS and CDR2 SASEGT. The V end was cut by 2 bases, the J end by 4 bases, with 9 bases between. This CDR3 region has 14 residues. The CDR3 DNA reads TGTGCCAGCAGTGAACCAGGGCGGAATCAGCCCCAGCATTTT. Translation gives CASSEPGRNQPQHF.

The chain has TRBV3-1 (or the pseudogene TRBV3-2) and TRBJ1-6; 10 bases fit TRBD1. V dropped 8 bases and J dropped 7; count of bases not matched to a gene: 8. The CDR3 has 15 residues. The germline V gene has CDR1 LGHDT and CDR2 YNNKEL (reference sequence). The CDR3 DNA is TGTGCCAGCCGCTCACGGGACAGGGGAAATTCACCCCTCCACTTT. It encodes CASRSRDRGNSPLHF.

In its sample, this clone was seen once. CDR3 sequence: CASSRAAGENTGELFF. The CDR3 nucleotides read TGTGCCAGCAGCCGTGCCGCGGGGGAGAACACCGGGGAGCTGTTTTTT. This chain connects TRBV7-9 to TRBJ2-2; 7 nucleotides align to TRBD2. The germline CDR1 and CDR2 sequences are SEHNR and FQNEAQ (reference sequence). J was trimmed by 1 base and V by 5 bases; bases with no gene match: 7. The CDR3 totals 16 residues.

The chain combines TRBV19 with TRBJ1-1; D is unresolved. Trimming took 5 bases from V and 0 from J, leaving 7 bases between them. The germline V gene encodes CDR1 LNHDA and CDR2 SQIVND (reference sequence). The length of the CDR3 is 13 residues. The CDR3 here is CASSGRVNTEAFF. The DNA of the CDR3 is TGTGCCAGTAGTGGGCGGGTGAACACTGAAGCTTTCTTT.